This entry lists 29 T cell receptor beta chains sequenced from one sample in a study of OX40 agonist ivuxolimab in advanced cancers. Clones were sequenced by immunoSEQ multiplex PCR, and TCRdb holds only the in-frame ones, with some missing. Of around 56,000 clones in the sample, roughly 82% were seen once. Specimen: CD4+ or CD8+ T cells sorted from blood, collected in a trial of the OX40 agonist ivuxolimab. The receptors shown here come from an adult with an advanced solid tumor such as melanoma, head and neck, liver or kidney cancer.

The chain has TRBV18 and TRBJ2-7; 9 nucleotides line up with TRBD1. V dropped 2 bases and J dropped 6; count of bases not matched to a gene: 2. The germline gives CDR1 KGHSH, CDR2 LQKENI. The CDR3 loop spans 13 amino acids. The CDR3 reads CASSPGTGTEQYF. The CDR3 DNA follows: TGTGCCAGCTCACCAGGGACAGGGACCGAGCAGTACTTC.

The chain couples TRBV11-3 to TRBJ1-3; unclear D gene. Per germline, CDR1 SGHNT and CDR2 YENEEA. The CDR3 length is 14 residues. With 5 bases removed from V and 2 bases from J, the gap between germline ends came to 10 bases. The CDR3 bases are TGTGCCAGCAGCCGGACCTCAGCTGGAAACACCATATATTTT. Encoded protein: CASSRTSAGNTIYF.

This chain connects TRBV18 to TRBJ1-6, with TRBD1 matching over 7 bases. CDR1 is KGHSH and CDR2 is LQKENI in the germline V gene. The CDR3 spans 14 residues. The V segment lost 6 bases and the J segment 7 bases; nucleotides outside the gene matches: 6. As DNA, the CDR3 is TGTGCCAGCTCCGAAGACAGGGCGAATTCACCCCTCCACTTT. Protein sequence: CASSEDRANSPLHF.

The chain couples TRBV6-5 to TRBJ2-1; no clear D. V was clipped by 7 bases and J by 6 bases, with 13 bases between them. Germline V gene lookup returns CDR1 MNHEY and CDR2 SVGAGI. The CDR3 is made up of 13 amino acids. The CDR3, as DNA: TGTGCCAGCAAAGGCCCGAAGGGCAATGAGCAGTTCTTC. Its protein product is CASKGPKGNEQFF.

The chain recombines TRBV6-5 with TRBJ2-7; 8 nucleotides agree with TRBD1. CDR1 and CDR2 from the germline V gene are MNHEY and SVGAGI. The trim removed 7 bases at V and 3 bases at J, leaving 5 bases unmatched. The CDR3 runs 13 residues. Written as DNA, the CDR3 is TGTGCCAGCACAGGACAGGGCTTCTACGAGCAGTACTTC. This translates into CASTGQGFYEQYF.

The chain employs TRBV7-2 and TRBJ1-5; D gene ambiguous. The V gene lost 0 bases and the J gene lost 0 bases, with 6 bases spanning the gap. In germline, CDR1 is SGHTA, CDR2 FQGNSA. The CDR3 spans 15 residues. The CDR3 region is CASSLAFGSNQPQHF. In DNA, the CDR3 is TGTGCCAGCAGCTTAGCGTTCGGTAGCAATCAGCCCCAGCATTTT. Supplemented by reference TRBV7-2 and TRBJ1-5, the full variable domain reads GAGVSQSPSNKVTEKGKDVELRCDPISGHTALYWYRQSLGQGLEFLIYFQGNSAPDKSGLPSDRFSAERTGGSVSTLTIQRTQQEDSAVYLCASSLAFGSNQPQHFGDGTRLSIL.

The J gene is TRBJ1-1, the V gene TRBV2; D is uncertain. Germline CDR1 reads SNHLY; CDR2 reads FYNNEI. CDR3 length: 14 amino acids. V lost 3 bases and J 4 bases, leaving 12 bases between the germline ends. This CDR3 is CASSDLGVGTEAFF. DNA for the CDR3: TGTGCCAGCAGTGACCTCGGGGTAGGCACTGAAGCTTTCTTT.

This clone showed up just once. V is TRBV5-6 and J is TRBJ2-7; D gene ambiguous. The CDR3 is 15 amino acids. V gave up 0 bases and J gave up 2 bases, with 12 bases separating them. Germline lookup yields CDR1 SGHDT and CDR2 YYEEEE. The CDR3: CASSLVGVYTYEQYF. The CDR3 DNA reads TGTGCCAGCAGCTTGGTTGGGGTGTACACCTACGAGCAGTACTTC.

In its sample, this clone was seen once. V gene TRBV7-2 combines with J gene TRBJ2-3; 10 nucleotides line up with TRBD2. Trimming at V came to 5 bases and at J to 8 bases, leaving 10 bases not matched to a gene. CDR1 and CDR2 from the germline V gene are SGHTA and FQGNSA. The CDR3 covers 15 residues. The CDR3 coding sequence is TGTGCCAGCAGCCCGGGGACTAGCGTGGTCGCTACGCAGTATTTT. This translates into CASSPGTSVVATQYF.

CDR3 sequence: CASSLLPGTGAPGELFF. CDR3 nucleotide sequence: TGTGCCAGCAGCCTACTTCCCGGGACAGGGGCCCCCGGGGAGCTGTTTTTT. The gene calls are TRBV7-2 and TRBJ2-2; TRBD1 matches 10 bases. Germline CDR1 and CDR2: SGHTA and FQGNSA. CDR3 length: 17 residues. The J segment lost 6 bases and the V segment lost 5 bases, leaving 12 bases of the junction unmatched. Full variable domain (rest looked up from reference TRBV7-2 and TRBJ2-2): GAGVSQSPSNKVTEKGKDVELRCDPISGHTALYWYRQSLGQGLEFLIYFQGNSAPDKSGLPSDRFSAERTGGSVSTLTIQRTQQEDSAVYLCASSLLPGTGAPGELFFGEGSRLTVL.

The chain combines TRBV7-6 with TRBJ2-1; weak D call: TRBD2 (6 bases). The V end lost 2 bases, the J end lost 9 bases, and 14 bases lay between the germline ends. This CDR3 has 14 amino acids. Germline loops: CDR1 SGHVS, CDR2 FNYEAQ. The CDR3 DNA is TGTGCCAGCAGCTTATGGGGGGACTTGAGTGAGCAGTTCTTC. This codes for CASSLWGDLSEQFF.

This clone was seen only once. This rearrangement joins TRBV30 to TRBJ2-7; D gene ambiguous. V shed 1 base and J shed 4 bases, with 5 bases lying between them. This CDR3 has 11 residues. From germline, CDR1 is GTSNPN and CDR2 SVGIG (reference sequence). CDR3 sequence: CAWSAQYEQYF. Written as DNA, the CDR3 is TGTGCCTGGAGTGCCCAGTACGAGCAGTACTTC. Supplemented by reference TRBV30 and TRBJ2-7, the full variable domain reads SQTIHQWPATLVQPVGSPLSLECTVEGTSNPNLYWYRQAAGRGLQLLFYSVGIGQISSEVPQNLSASRPQDRQFILSSKKLLLSDSGFYLCAWSAQYEQYFGPGTRLTVT.

The table lists this clone with a few counts. This sequence joins TRBV27 and TRBJ1-3; a weak D match, TRBD1 (6 bases). The CDR3 covers 15 residues. CDR1 is MNHEY and CDR2 is SMNVEV in the germline V gene (reference sequence). Trimming removed 9 bases from V and 2 bases from J, with 17 bases in between. The CDR3, as DNA: TGTGCCAGTCACCGAGGGGACACCCCTGGAAACACCATATATTTT. It yields the protein CASHRGDTPGNTIYF.

This chain joins TRBV5-1 and TRBJ2-7, with 7 bases matching TRBD2. V was clipped by 4 bases and J by 4 bases; unmatched bases: 5. CDR3 length: 13 residues. CDR1 SGHRS and CDR2 YFSETQ come from the germline V gene. This CDR3 is CASSRRGSYEQYF. The CDR3 DNA is TGCGCCAGCAGCAGGCGGGGGAGTTACGAGCAGTACTTC. The variable domain in full, with the rest retrieved from reference TRBV5-1 and TRBJ2-7, is KAGVTQTPRYLIKTRGQQVTLSCSPISGHRSVSWYQQTPGQGLQFLFEYFSETQRNKGNFPGRFSGRQFSNSRSEMNVSTLELGDSALYLCASSRRGSYEQYFGPGTRLTVT.

This rearrangement joins TRBV7-9 to TRBJ1-4; no clear D. The CDR3 has 11 amino acids. The germline CDR1 and CDR2 sequences are SEHNR and FQNEAQ (reference sequence). V lost 5 bases and J 8 bases, leaving 6 bases between the germline ends. The DNA for the CDR3 is TGTGCCAGCAGCAAAGAGGAAAAACTGTTTTTT. Translating gives CASSKEEKLFF.

The chain employs TRBV7-9 and TRBJ2-3; the D gene could be TRBD1 or TRBD2 (7 bases each). V was trimmed by 3 bases and J by 0 bases, leaving 13 bases between them. Germline V gene lookup returns CDR1 SEHNR and CDR2 FQNEAQ (reference sequence). The CDR3 consists of 16 residues. In DNA, the CDR3 is TGTGCCAGCAGCTTCGCAGGGGGGGCTAGCACAGATACGCAGTATTTT. It encodes CASSFAGGASTDTQYF.

This sequence joins TRBV28 and TRBJ2-5, with 8 bases identical to TRBD2. CDR3 length equals 12 residues. With V trimmed by 8 bases and J by 5 bases, 4 bases remained unmatched. Per germline, CDR1 MDHEN and CDR2 SYDVKM. The CDR3 spells CASQAGVETQYF. The CDR3 bases are TGTGCCAGCCAAGCGGGAGTTGAGACCCAGTACTTC.

The chain employs TRBV18 and TRBJ1-2; 7 nucleotides match TRBD1. The germline V gene encodes CDR1 KGHSH and CDR2 LQKENI. The CDR3 runs to 16 residues. V trimming: 6 bases; J trimming: 7 bases; junction bases outside the gene matches: 17. CDR3 in DNA: TGTGCCAGCTCTCAGGGACAGACCCAGTATATTATTGGCTACACCTTC. Protein product: CASSQGQTQYIIGYTF.

This sequence joins TRBV30 and TRBJ2-5; 7 positions agree with TRBD2. The ends lost 2 bases at V and 4 bases at J; junction bases unmatched: 1. The CDR3 consists of 12 residues. Germline lookup yields CDR1 GTSNPN and CDR2 SVGIG (reference sequence). The CDR3 loop reads CAWSPSGETQYF. DNA for the CDR3: TGTGCCTGGAGTCCTAGCGGAGAGACCCAGTACTTC.

The V call is TRBV28, the J call TRBJ1-1; possibly TRBD1 for D (5 bases). Germline lookup yields CDR1 MDHEN and CDR2 SYDVKM. V lost 3 bases and J 0 bases, leaving 11 bases between the germline ends. CDR3 size: 15 residues. CDR3 DNA: TGTGCCAGCAGTTTCCCAAGGGGCGTGAACACTGAAGCTTTCTTT. This translates into CASSFPRGVNTEAFF.

The chain couples TRBV29-1 to TRBJ1-2, with D perhaps TRBD1 (5 bases). The germline V gene encodes CDR1 SQVTM and CDR2 ANQGSEA. V was cut by 4 bases and J by 1 base, with 13 bases left in between. The CDR3 extends over 14 amino acids. Here the CDR3 DNA reads TGCAGCGTTGCTGACAGCTCAGTTAACTATGGCTACACCTTC. The encoded protein is CSVADSSVNYGYTF.

The chain recombines TRBV4-3 with TRBJ2-7; 7 positions match TRBD2. The junction had 12 bases not matched to a gene; V was cut back by 0 bases and J by 1 base. The CDR3 is 18 amino acids. CDR1 and CDR2 (germline): LGHNA, YSLEER. CDR3 protein: CASSQDGGGAGRSYEQYF. The CDR3 DNA reads TGCGCCAGCAGCCAAGACGGGGGAGGGGCGGGGAGATCCTACGAGCAGTACTTC.

This clone was detected a few times. The chain links TRBV5-5 to TRBJ1-1, with 10 bases that match TRBD1. Germline V CDR1 and CDR2: SGHKS, YYEKEE (reference sequence). The CDR3 has 15 amino acids. J gave up 5 bases and V 1 base, and 5 bases lay outside the gene matches. CDR3 loop: CASSLLDRGHTEAFF. In DNA, the CDR3 is TGTGCCAGCAGCTTGCTTGACAGGGGGCATACTGAAGCTTTCTTT.

This chain connects TRBV29-1 to TRBJ2-1, with a weak D call TRBD2 (5 bases). This CDR3 contains 13 residues. V shed 4 bases and J shed 5 bases, with 12 bases lying between them. CDR1 and CDR2 (germline): SQVTM, ANQGSEA. The CDR3 here is CSVVRLAHNEQFF. The CDR3 DNA is TGCAGCGTTGTACGGCTAGCCCACAATGAGCAGTTCTTC.

This chain joins TRBV18 and TRBJ1-6, with D unresolved. The germline gives CDR1 KGHSH, CDR2 LQKENI. The CDR3 is made up of 16 amino acids. Trimming cost V 3 bases and J 7 bases, with 16 bases left between them. The CDR3 DNA is TGTGCCAGCTCACCCGGGATAAGGCAGCTCAATTCACCCCTCCACTTT. This encodes CASSPGIRQLNSPLHF.

The chain joins TRBV14 to TRBJ1-2, with unresolved D. Trimming removed 0 bases at V and 7 bases at J, with 9 bases between. The V gene's germline CDR1 is SGHDN and CDR2 FVKESK. The CDR3 is made up of 13 amino acids. The CDR3 is CASSQDGVRGYTF. The CDR3 nucleotides read TGTGCCAGCAGCCAAGACGGGGTTCGTGGCTACACCTTC.

The CDR3 coding sequence is TGCGCCAGCAGCCAAGTATCGGGGGGGGCCGGGGATACGCAGTATTTT. Translated: CASSQVSGGAGDTQYF. V gene TRBV4-1 combines with J gene TRBJ2-3, with TRBD2 identical over 8 bases. J lost 6 bases, V lost 1 base, and 9 bases had no gene match. This CDR3 contains 16 residues. CDR1 and CDR2 from the germline V gene are MGHRA and YSYEKL.

The J gene is TRBJ2-5, the V gene TRBV19; TRBD2 matches 11 bases. Losses at the gene ends were 5 bases for V and 4 bases for J; bases not matched to a gene: 6. The CDR3 covers 15 residues. Germline V gives CDR1 LNHDA, CDR2 SQIVND (reference sequence). Here the CDR3 DNA reads TGTGCCAGTAGTGTCATGACTAGCGGGGCAGAGACCCAGTACTTC. Protein: CASSVMTSGAETQYF.

The chain combines TRBV19 with TRBJ1-5, with 7 bases matching TRBD1. This CDR3 has 15 residues. V trimming: 4 bases; J trimming: 2 bases; junction bases outside the gene matches: 5. Germline V CDR1 and CDR2: LNHDA, SQIVND (reference sequence). DNA for the CDR3: TGTGCCAGTAGTAAGGACAGGTATGGCAATCAGCCCCAGCATTTT. Protein: CASSKDRYGNQPQHF.